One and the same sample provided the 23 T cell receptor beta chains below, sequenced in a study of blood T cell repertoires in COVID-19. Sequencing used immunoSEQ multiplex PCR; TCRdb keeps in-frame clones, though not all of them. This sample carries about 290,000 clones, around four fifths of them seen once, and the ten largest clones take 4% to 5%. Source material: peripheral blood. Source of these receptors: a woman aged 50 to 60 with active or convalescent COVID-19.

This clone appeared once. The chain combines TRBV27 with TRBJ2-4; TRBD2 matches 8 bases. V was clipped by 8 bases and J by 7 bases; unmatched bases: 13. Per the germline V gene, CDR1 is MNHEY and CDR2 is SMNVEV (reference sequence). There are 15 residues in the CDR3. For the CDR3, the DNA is TGTGCCAGCGGCCCAATAGCGGGGTTTCTCAACATTCAGTACTTC. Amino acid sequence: CASGPIAGFLNIQYF.

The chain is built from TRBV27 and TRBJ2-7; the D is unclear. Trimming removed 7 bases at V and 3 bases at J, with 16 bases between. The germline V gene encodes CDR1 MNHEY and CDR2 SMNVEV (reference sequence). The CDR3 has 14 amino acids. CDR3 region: CASKTGWRNYEQYF. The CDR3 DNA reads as TGTGCCAGCAAGACCGGGTGGCGGAACTACGAGCAGTACTTC.

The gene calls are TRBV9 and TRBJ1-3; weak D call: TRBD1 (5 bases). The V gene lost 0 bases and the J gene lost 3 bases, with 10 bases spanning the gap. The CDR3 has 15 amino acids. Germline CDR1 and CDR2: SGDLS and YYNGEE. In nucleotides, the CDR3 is TGTGCCAGCAGCGTAGAAGGGGCAGGTGGAAACACCATATATTTT. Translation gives CASSVEGAGGNTIYF.

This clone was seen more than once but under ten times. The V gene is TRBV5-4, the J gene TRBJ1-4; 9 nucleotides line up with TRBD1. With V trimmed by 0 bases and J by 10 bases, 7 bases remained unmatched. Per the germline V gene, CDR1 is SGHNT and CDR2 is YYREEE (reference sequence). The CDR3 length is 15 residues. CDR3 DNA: TGTGCCAGCAGCTTGGCCGGGACAGGGTTACGAAAACTGTTTTTT. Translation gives CASSLAGTGLRKLFF.

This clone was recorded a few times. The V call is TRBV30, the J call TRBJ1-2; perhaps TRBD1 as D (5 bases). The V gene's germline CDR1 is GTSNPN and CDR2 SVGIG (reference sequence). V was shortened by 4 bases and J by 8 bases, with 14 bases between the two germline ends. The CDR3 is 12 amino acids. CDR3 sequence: CAWTSGGFGYTF. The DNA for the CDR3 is TGTGCCTGGACCAGTGGGGGGTTCGGCTACACCTTC.

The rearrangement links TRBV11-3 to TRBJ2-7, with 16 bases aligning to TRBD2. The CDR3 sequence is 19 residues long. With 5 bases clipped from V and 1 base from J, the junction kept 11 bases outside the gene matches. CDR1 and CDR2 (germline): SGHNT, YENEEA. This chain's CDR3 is CASSPPGGTSGRGSYEQYF. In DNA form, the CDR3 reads TGTGCCAGCAGCCCCCCCGGGGGGACTAGCGGGAGGGGGTCCTACGAGCAGTACTTC.

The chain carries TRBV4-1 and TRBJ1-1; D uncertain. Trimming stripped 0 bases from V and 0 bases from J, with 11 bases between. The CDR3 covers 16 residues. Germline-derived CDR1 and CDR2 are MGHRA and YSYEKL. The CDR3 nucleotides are TGCGCCAGCAGCCAAGATAAGGCGGTGATGAACACTGAAGCTTTCTTT. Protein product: CASSQDKAVMNTEAFF.

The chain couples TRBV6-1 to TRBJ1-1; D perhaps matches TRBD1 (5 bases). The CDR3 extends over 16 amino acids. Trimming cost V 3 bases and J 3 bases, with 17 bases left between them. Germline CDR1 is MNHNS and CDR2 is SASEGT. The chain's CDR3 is CASSDRPTTGDTEAFF. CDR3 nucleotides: TGTGCCAGCAGTGACAGGCCTACTACGGGGGACACTGAAGCTTTCTTT.

The DNA for the CDR3 is TGTGCCAGCAGCCCACAGGGAGCCACCTACGAGCAGTACTTC. Translated, it gives CASSPQGATYEQYF. V and J are TRBV6-5 and TRBJ2-7; possibly TRBD1 for D (6 bases). This CDR3 is built from 14 residues. V gave up 6 bases and J gave up 2 bases, with 14 bases separating them. Germline V gene sequence: CDR1 MNHEY, CDR2 SVGAGI.

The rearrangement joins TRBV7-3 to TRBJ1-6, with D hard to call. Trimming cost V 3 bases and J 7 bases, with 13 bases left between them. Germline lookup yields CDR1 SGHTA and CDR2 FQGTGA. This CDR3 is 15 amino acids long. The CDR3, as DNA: TGTGCCAGCAGCTTGGGGAGCAGAGGCAATTCACCCCTCCACTTT. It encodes CASSLGSRGNSPLHF.

The CDR3 DNA reads as TGTGCCAGCAGTCCTCCGGGGGGCGGCTATGGCTACACCTTC. It translates to CASSPPGGGYGYTF. The rearrangement joins TRBV28 to TRBJ1-2; a possible D gene is TRBD1 (6 bases). The CDR3 spans 14 residues. Trimming shortened V by 5 bases and J by 4 bases, and 14 bases separated the two germline ends. The germline CDR1 and CDR2 sequences are MDHEN and SYDVKM.

The CDR3 sequence: CASSQPDGTGRGYEQYF. The CDR3 coding sequence is TGCGCCAGCAGCCAGCCCGACGGGACAGGGAGAGGCTACGAGCAGTACTTC. This sequence joins TRBV4-1 and TRBJ2-7; 9 nucleotides match TRBD1. Per the germline V gene, CDR1 is MGHRA and CDR2 is YSYEKL. Unmatched junction bases numbered 12, after V lost 3 bases and J lost 3 bases. The CDR3 runs to 17 residues.

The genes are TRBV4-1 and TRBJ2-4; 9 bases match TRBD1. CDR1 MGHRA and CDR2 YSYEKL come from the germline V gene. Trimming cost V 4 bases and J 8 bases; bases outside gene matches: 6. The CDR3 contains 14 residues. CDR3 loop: CASSLHRDRDIQYF. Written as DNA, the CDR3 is TGCGCCAGCAGCCTACACCGGGACAGGGACATTCAGTACTTC.

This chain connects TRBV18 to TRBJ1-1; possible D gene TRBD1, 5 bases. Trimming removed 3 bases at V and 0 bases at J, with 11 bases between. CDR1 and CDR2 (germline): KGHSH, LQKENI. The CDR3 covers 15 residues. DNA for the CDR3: TGTGCCAGCTCACCGCAGACAGCCATGAACACTGAAGCTTTCTTT. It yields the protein CASSPQTAMNTEAFF.

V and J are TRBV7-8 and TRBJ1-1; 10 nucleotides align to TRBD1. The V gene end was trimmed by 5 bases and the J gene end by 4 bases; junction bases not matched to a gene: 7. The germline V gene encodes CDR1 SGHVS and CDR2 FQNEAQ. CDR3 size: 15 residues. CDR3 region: CASSPRQGAATEAFF. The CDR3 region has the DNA TGTGCCAGCAGCCCAAGACAGGGGGCGGCCACTGAAGCTTTCTTT.

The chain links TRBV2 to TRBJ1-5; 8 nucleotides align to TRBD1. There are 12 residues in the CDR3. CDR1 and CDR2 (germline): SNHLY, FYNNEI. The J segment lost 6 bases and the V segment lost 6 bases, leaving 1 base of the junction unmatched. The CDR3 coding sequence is TGTGCCAGCAGCGACAGGGGTCAGCCCCAGCATTTT. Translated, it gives CASSDRGQPQHF.

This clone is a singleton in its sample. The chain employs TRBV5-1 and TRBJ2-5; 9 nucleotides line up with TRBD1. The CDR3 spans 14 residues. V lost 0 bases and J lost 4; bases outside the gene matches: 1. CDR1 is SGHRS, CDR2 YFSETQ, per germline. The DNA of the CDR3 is TGCGCCAGCAGCTTGGAGGGACAGGGAGAGACCCAGTACTTC. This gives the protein CASSLEGQGETQYF.

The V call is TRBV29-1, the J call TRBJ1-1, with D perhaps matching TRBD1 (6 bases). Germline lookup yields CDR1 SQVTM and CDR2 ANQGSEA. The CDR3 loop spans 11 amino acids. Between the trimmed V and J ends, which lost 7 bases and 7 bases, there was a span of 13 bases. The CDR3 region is CSGLGQNEAFF. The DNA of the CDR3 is TGCAGCGGCCTGGGACAAAATGAAGCTTTCTTT.

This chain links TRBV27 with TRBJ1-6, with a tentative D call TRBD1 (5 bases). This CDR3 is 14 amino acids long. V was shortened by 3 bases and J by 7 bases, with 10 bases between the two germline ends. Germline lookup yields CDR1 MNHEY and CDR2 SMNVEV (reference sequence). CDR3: CASSFNGQNSPLHF. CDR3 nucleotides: TGTGCCAGCAGTTTTAACGGACAAAATTCACCCCTCCACTTT.

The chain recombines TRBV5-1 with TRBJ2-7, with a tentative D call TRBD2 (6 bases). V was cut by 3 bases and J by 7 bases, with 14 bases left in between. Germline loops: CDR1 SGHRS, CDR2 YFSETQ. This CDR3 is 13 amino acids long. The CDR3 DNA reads TGCGCCAGCAGCTATGGCGGGACCTTTGAGCAGTACTTC. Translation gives CASSYGGTFEQYF.

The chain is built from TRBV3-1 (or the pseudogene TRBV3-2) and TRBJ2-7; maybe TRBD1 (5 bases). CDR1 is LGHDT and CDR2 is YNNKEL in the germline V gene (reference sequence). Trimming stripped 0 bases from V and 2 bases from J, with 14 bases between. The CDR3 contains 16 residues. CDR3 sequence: CASSQDLGRETYEQYF. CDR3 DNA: TGTGCCAGCAGCCAAGATTTGGGCAGGGAAACCTACGAGCAGTACTTC.

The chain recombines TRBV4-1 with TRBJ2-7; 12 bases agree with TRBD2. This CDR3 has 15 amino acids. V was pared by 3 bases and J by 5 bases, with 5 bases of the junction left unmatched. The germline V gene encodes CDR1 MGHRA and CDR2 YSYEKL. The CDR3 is CASSQTSGSMNEQYF. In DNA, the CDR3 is TGCGCCAGCAGCCAGACTAGCGGGAGTATGAACGAGCAGTACTTC.

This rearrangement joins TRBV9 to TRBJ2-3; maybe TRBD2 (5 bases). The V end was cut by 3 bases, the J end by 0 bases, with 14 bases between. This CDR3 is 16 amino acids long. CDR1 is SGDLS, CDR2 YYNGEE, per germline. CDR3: CASSGRWEPSTDTQYF. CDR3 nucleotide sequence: TGTGCCAGCAGCGGGCGATGGGAGCCGAGCACAGATACGCAGTATTTT.